These 2 T cell receptor beta chains were sequenced from one sample in a study of cytomegalovirus exposure and HLA in healthy donors. PCR was performed using 60 Vbeta and 13 Jbeta primers. Repertoires were generated with immunoSEQ multiplex PCR, while TCRdb's copy carries only in-frame clones and drops some. The sample has some 150,000 clones; over 60% are singletons. Sequencing was done on a sample of PBMCs. These receptors originate from a woman aged 50 to 60 in good health and CMV-seronegative.

The chain combines TRBV7-2 with TRBJ2-7, with 10 bases fitting TRBD2. With 1 base clipped from V and 7 bases from J, the junction kept 4 bases outside the gene matches. Germline V gene lookup returns CDR1 SGHTA and CDR2 FQGNSA. This CDR3 is 14 amino acids long. DNA for the CDR3: TGTGCCAGCAGCTTAGAGCGGGGGGGCGGGGAGCAGTACTTC. It yields the protein CASSLERGGGEQYF.

J is TRBJ2-5 and V is TRBV7-3; 8 bases line up with TRBD2. The CDR3 loop spans 14 amino acids. Germline CDR1 SGHTA, CDR2 FQGTGA. J gave up 4 bases and V 5 bases, and 6 bases lay outside the gene matches. CDR3 amino acids: CASSLGGGGETQYF. Here the CDR3 DNA reads TGTGCCAGCAGCCTCGGGGGGGGAGGAGAGACCCAGTACTTC.